The 21 T cell receptor beta chains in this list originate from one sample, sequenced in a study of blood T cell repertoires in COVID-19. The protocol was immunoSEQ multiplex PCR, while the TCRdb copy is restricted to in-frame clones and leaves out a portion. The repertoire holds 110,000 or so clones, with 71% as singletons. The sequenced material came from peripheral blood. The origin of the receptors is a woman in her 40s with acute or convalescent COVID-19.

Only a few counts were recorded for this clone. V gene TRBV4-2 combines with J gene TRBJ2-5, with D possibly being TRBD1 (6 bases). Germline values: CDR1 LGHNA, CDR2 YNFKEQ. The CDR3 runs 16 residues. V lost 1 base and J lost 3, with 15 bases in between. CDR3 sequence reads: CASSQGTGTREETQYF. The DNA for the CDR3 is TGTGCCAGCAGCCAAGGGACCGGGACAAGAGAAGAGACCCAGTACTTC.

The CDR3 DNA reads TGTGCCAGCAGGGCCGGACAGGGAGGCAACATTCAGTACTTC. This sequence encodes CASRAGQGGNIQYF. The chain couples TRBV2 to TRBJ2-4; 8 nucleotides agree with TRBD1. CDR3 length equals 14 residues. Germline loops: CDR1 SNHLY, CDR2 FYNNEI. Trimming cost V 6 bases and J 7 bases; bases outside gene matches: 8.

The chain employs TRBV9 and TRBJ1-3; D is possibly TRBD1 (5 bases). Germline CDR1 and CDR2: SGDLS and YYNGEE. There are 15 residues in the CDR3. V lost 3 bases to trimming and J lost 0 bases, with 10 bases between them. The CDR3 spells CASSGTGASGNTIYF. In DNA, the CDR3 is TGTGCCAGCAGCGGTACAGGTGCCTCTGGAAACACCATATATTTT.

This chain links TRBV4-1 with TRBJ1-6; D gene uncertain. CDR1 is MGHRA, CDR2 YSYEKL, per germline. V was clipped by 4 bases and J by 0 bases, with 16 bases between them. The CDR3 runs to 18 residues. CDR3 protein: CASSLGGGGSSYNSPLHF. The CDR3, as DNA: TGCGCCAGCAGCCTTGGCGGTGGCGGTAGCTCCTATAATTCACCCCTCCACTTT.

The rearrangement links TRBV19 to TRBJ1-2, with D hard to call. V lost 3 bases to trimming and J lost 4 bases, with 9 bases between them. Germline assignment: CDR1 LNHDA and CDR2 SQIVND (reference sequence). CDR3 size: 13 residues. CDR3: CASSIFQSYGYTF. DNA for the CDR3: TGTGCCAGTAGTATTTTTCAGTCCTATGGCTACACCTTC.

Only a few counts were recorded for this clone. V gene TRBV6-6 combines with J gene TRBJ2-2; the D gene is possibly TRBD2 (5 bases). CDR3 size: 14 residues. Trimming removed 6 bases at V and 8 bases at J, with 16 bases between. Per the germline V gene, CDR1 is MNHNY and CDR2 is SVGAGI (reference sequence). The DNA for the CDR3 is TGTGCCAGCAGGAAAGCGGCCCCCACGGGGGAGCTGTTTTTT. Translated, it gives CASRKAAPTGELFF.

The chain carries TRBV18 and TRBJ2-5; possibly TRBD1 for D (6 bases). V lost 2 bases and J 4 bases, leaving 8 bases between the germline ends. This CDR3 is 13 amino acids long. CDR1 and CDR2 from the germline V gene are KGHSH and LQKENI. CDR3 DNA: TGTGCCAGCTCACCAGACAGGAGAGAGACCCAGTACTTC. Its translation: CASSPDRRETQYF.

The gene calls are TRBV7-3 and TRBJ2-1; TRBD2 is a possible D gene (6 bases). There are 16 residues in the CDR3. In germline, CDR1 is SGHTA, CDR2 FQGTGA. V lost 2 bases to trimming and J lost 0 bases, with 11 bases between them. The CDR3 loop is CASSLWGGNSYNEQFF. The CDR3 DNA reads as TGTGCCAGCAGCTTATGGGGCGGGAACTCCTACAATGAGCAGTTCTTC. Filled out from reference TRBV7-3 and TRBJ2-1, the complete variable domain reads GAGVSQTPSNKVTEKGKYVELRCDPISGHTALYWYRQSLGQGPEFLIYFQGTGAADDSGLPNDRFFAVRPEGSVSTLKIQRTERGDSAVYLCASSLWGGNSYNEQFFGPGTRLTVL.

The chain combines TRBV9 with TRBJ1-1; D remains unclear. Germline CDR1 is SGDLS and CDR2 is YYNGEE. Trimming shortened V by 2 bases and J by 7 bases, and 12 bases separated the two germline ends. The CDR3 covers 13 residues. The CDR3 is CASSVNPINEAFF. Here the CDR3 DNA reads TGTGCCAGCAGCGTTAACCCTATTAATGAAGCTTTCTTT.

CDR3 loop: CASSFNRGTEAFF. CDR3 in DNA: TGTGCCAGCAGTTTCAACAGGGGGACTGAAGCTTTCTTT. The chain carries TRBV12-3 or TRBV12-4 and TRBJ1-1, with 8 positions matching TRBD1. The CDR3 runs 13 residues. J gave up 5 bases and V 3 bases, and 2 bases lay outside the gene matches.

The chain has TRBV7-9 and TRBJ1-2; 8 positions agree with TRBD1. Per the germline V gene, CDR1 is SEHNR and CDR2 is FQNEAQ (reference sequence). CDR3 length equals 14 residues. V was clipped by 0 bases and J by 9 bases; unmatched bases: 6. CDR3 region: CASSLAADRVSYTF. CDR3 coding DNA: TGTGCCAGCAGCTTAGCCGCGGACAGGGTCAGCTACACCTTC.

This clone was recorded at least ten times. V is TRBV5-6 and J is TRBJ1-5; D is undetermined. The germline CDR1 and CDR2 sequences are SGHDT and YYEEEE. V dropped 6 bases and J dropped 3 bases, with 13 bases sitting between them. CDR3 length: 14 amino acids. Here the CDR3 reads CASNARGFNQPQHF. The CDR3 nucleotides read TGTGCCAGCAACGCTCGGGGTTTCAATCAGCCCCAGCATTTT.

On this clone: The sample holds other DNA sequences that translate to the same CDR3. The V and J genes are TRBV6-5 and TRBJ1-1, with 9 bases that match TRBD1. The CDR3 is 14 residues long. V was clipped by 4 bases and J by 3 bases; unmatched bases: 3. The germline gives CDR1 MNHEY, CDR2 SVGAGI. The CDR3 here is CASSSTGGYTEAFF. For the CDR3, the DNA is TGTGCCAGCAGTTCTACAGGGGGCTACACTGAAGCTTTCTTT.

This chain joins TRBV5-1 and TRBJ2-7; D is perhaps TRBD1 (6 bases). The CDR3 runs 15 residues. The germline V gene encodes CDR1 SGHRS and CDR2 YFSETQ. V shed 0 bases and J shed 0 bases, with 10 bases lying between them. In DNA form, the CDR3 reads TGCGCCAGCAGCTTGGGTGGGGACAACTCCTACGAGCAGTACTTC. It translates to CASSLGGDNSYEQYF. The complete variable domain, with remaining parts taken from reference TRBV5-1 and TRBJ2-7, reads KAGVTQTPRYLIKTRGQQVTLSCSPISGHRSVSWYQQTPGQGLQFLFEYFSETQRNKGNFPGRFSGRQFSNSRSEMNVSTLELGDSALYLCASSLGGDNSYEQYFGPGTRLTVT.

The chain links TRBV4-1 to TRBJ2-3, with 11 bases matching TRBD2. V shed 4 bases and J 4 bases; nucleotides not matched to a gene: 4. In germline, CDR1 is MGHRA, CDR2 YSYEKL. The CDR3 runs 15 residues. The CDR3 DNA reads as TGCGCCAGCAGCCCTCTAGCGGGGGGCTCAGATACGCAGTATTTT. It codes for CASSPLAGGSDTQYF.

The chain is built from TRBV30 and TRBJ2-3, with D perhaps matching TRBD1 (5 bases). CDR3 length equals 13 residues. The V gene's germline CDR1 is GTSNPN and CDR2 SVGIG (reference sequence). V was cut by 0 bases and J by 1 base, with 5 bases left in between. CDR3 region: CAWSVQGTDTQYF. Here the CDR3 DNA reads TGTGCCTGGAGTGTACAGGGCACAGATACGCAGTATTTT.

The chain uses TRBV30 and TRBJ2-7; D call uncertain. Between the trimmed V and J ends, which lost 5 bases and 9 bases, there was a span of 14 bases. CDR1 is GTSNPN and CDR2 is SVGIG in the germline V gene (reference sequence). CDR3 length: 11 amino acids. The CDR3 is CAWETGSRQYF. The CDR3 DNA reads as TGTGCCTGGGAAACCGGTAGTCGGCAGTACTTC.

V and J are TRBV4-3 and TRBJ2-4; 8 nucleotides align to TRBD1. The CDR3 covers 14 residues. From germline, CDR1 is LGHNA and CDR2 YSLEER. The V and J ends lost 4 bases and 8 bases, in that order; junction bases with no gene match: 7. CDR3 nucleotide sequence: TGCGCCAGCAGCCGACAGGGGAGGATGGACATTCAGTACTTC. Translated: CASSRQGRMDIQYF.

This clone has only one observation. The rearrangement uses TRBV7-3 and TRBJ2-5, with a tentative D call TRBD2 (6 bases). The CDR3 is 15 amino acids. Trimming stripped 8 bases from V and 4 bases from J, with 20 bases between. In germline, CDR1 is SGHTA, CDR2 FQGTGA. CDR3 sequence: CASSRVGGGTETQYF. CDR3 nucleotides: TGTGCCAGCTCGAGAGTGGGGGGAGGAACAGAGACCCAGTACTTC.

The genes are TRBV7-9 and TRBJ2-5; 9 nucleotides agree with TRBD1. Germline CDR1 is SEHNR and CDR2 is FQNEAQ (reference sequence). Unmatched junction bases numbered 12, after V lost 5 bases and J lost 5 bases. The CDR3 runs 16 residues. DNA of the CDR3: TGTGCCAGCAGCCCAACCACAGGGGGCGCGGGGGAGACCCAGTACTTC. Its translation: CASSPTTGGAGETQYF.

This clone was observed many times. The chain links TRBV28 to TRBJ1-5; weak D call: TRBD1 (6 bases). Per the germline V gene, CDR1 is MDHEN and CDR2 is SYDVKM. The V end lost 6 bases, the J end lost 7 bases, and 16 bases lay between the germline ends. The CDR3 consists of 14 residues. CDR3 bases: TGTGCCAGCAGCCCCCCCGCTAGGGGGCAGCCCCAGCATTTT. This translates into CASSPPARGQPQHF. Complete variable domain (other parts from reference TRBV28 and TRBJ1-5): DVKVTQSSRYLVKRTGEKVFLECVQDMDHENMFWYRQDPGLGLRLIYFSYDVKMKEKGDIPEGYSVSREKKERFSLILESASTNQTSMYLCASSPPARGQPQHFGDGTRLSIL.